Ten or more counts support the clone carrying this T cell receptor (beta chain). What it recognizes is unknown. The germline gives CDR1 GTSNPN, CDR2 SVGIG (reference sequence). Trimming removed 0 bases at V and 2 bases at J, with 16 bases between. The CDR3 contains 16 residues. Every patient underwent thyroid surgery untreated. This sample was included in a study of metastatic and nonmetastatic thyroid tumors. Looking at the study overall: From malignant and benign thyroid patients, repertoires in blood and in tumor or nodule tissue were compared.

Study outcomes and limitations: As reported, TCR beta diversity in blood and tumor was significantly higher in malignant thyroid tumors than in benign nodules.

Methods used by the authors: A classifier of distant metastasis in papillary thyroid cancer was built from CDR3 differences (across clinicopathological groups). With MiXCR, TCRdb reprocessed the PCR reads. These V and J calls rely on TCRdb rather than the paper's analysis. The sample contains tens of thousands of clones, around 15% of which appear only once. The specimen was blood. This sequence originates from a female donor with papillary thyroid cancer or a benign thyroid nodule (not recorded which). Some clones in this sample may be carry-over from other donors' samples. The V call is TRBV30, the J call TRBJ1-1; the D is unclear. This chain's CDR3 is CAWSVRYGVGNTEAFF. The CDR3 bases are TGTGCCTGGAGTGTACGGTATGGGGTTGGTAACACTGAAGCTTTCTTT.